A selection of T cell receptor beta chains follows, all from one sample in a study of blood T cell repertoires in COVID-19. Assay: immunoSEQ multiplex PCR; the TCRdb copy retains only in-frame clones and omits some. The sample records about 330,000 clones, 87% being singletons. What was sequenced was PBMCs or T cells enriched from blood (not recorded which). The receptors here all came from a woman aged 25 to 39 who had recovered from COVID-19. CDR3s include the opening cysteine and the closing phenylalanine or tryptophan. A D gene is named only where the DNA matches it firmly. For some rows the clone size is stated as once, few or many, or as a class when expanded; others skip it.

cdr3_nt: TGTGCCAGTTTAGGGGCTATCACTGAAGCTTTCTTT
cdr3_aa: CASLGAITEAFF
v_call: TRBV2
clone_size: -
d_call: -
j_call: TRBJ1-1

cdr3_nt: TGTGCCATAGCAGACATTTCTGGCTACACCTTC
cdr3_aa: CAIADISGYTF
v_call: TRBV10-3
clone_size: -
d_call: -
j_call: TRBJ1-2

cdr3_nt: TGTGCCAGCAGCCAAGAGAGTGGCTACACCTTC
cdr3_aa: CASSQESGYTF
v_call: TRBV4-2
clone_size: -
d_call: -
j_call: TRBJ1-2

cdr3_nt: TGTGCCAGCAGCCAAGACCTTTATGGCTACACCTTC
cdr3_aa: CASSQDLYGYTF
v_call: TRBV3-1/TRBV3-2
clone_size: -
d_call: -
j_call: TRBJ1-2

cdr3_nt: TGTGCCAGCAGCTTAATACAGGGAAGGTACGAGCAGTACTTC
cdr3_aa: CASSLIQGRYEQYF
v_call: TRBV7-2
clone_size: -
d_call: -
j_call: TRBJ2-7

cdr3_nt: TGCGCCATAAGGGGCGCCGGGGGGGGTAATGAGCAGTTCTTC
cdr3_aa: CAIRGAGGGNEQFF
v_call: TRBV10-2
clone_size: -
d_call: TRBD2
j_call: TRBJ2-1

cdr3_nt: TGTGCCAGCAGCCAGGACAGGTCCCTTGGCTACACCTTC
cdr3_aa: CASSQDRSLGYTF
v_call: TRBV12-3/TRBV12-4
clone_size: -
d_call: TRBD1
j_call: TRBJ1-2

cdr3_nt: TGTGCCAGCAGCCTCAACCGGGGGGGGCTTAGTCAGCCCCAGCATTTT
cdr3_aa: CASSLNRGGLSQPQHF
v_call: TRBV5-6
clone_size: -
d_call: -
j_call: TRBJ1-5

cdr3_nt: TGTGCCAGTAGCTCGGGACAGGGGACCGGGGAGCTGTTTTTT
cdr3_aa: CASSSGQGTGELFF
v_call: TRBV19
clone_size: -
d_call: TRBD1
j_call: TRBJ2-2

cdr3_nt: TGTGCCAGCAGTTCCAGGGGCGAAAATTCTGGAAACACCATATATTTT
cdr3_aa: CASSSRGENSGNTIYF
v_call: TRBV6-5
clone_size: -
d_call: -
j_call: TRBJ1-3

cdr3_nt: TGTGCCAGCAGCGTAGGTAGCGGGGTTACCTACGAGCAGTACTTC
cdr3_aa: CASSVGSGVTYEQYF
v_call: TRBV9
clone_size: -
d_call: TRBD2
j_call: TRBJ2-7

cdr3_nt: TGTGCCAGCAGGCCCGAGCCCAGAGGGAGAGCGAACACTGAAGCTTTCTTT
cdr3_aa: CASRPEPRGRANTEAFF
v_call: TRBV11-2
clone_size: -
d_call: -
j_call: TRBJ1-1

cdr3_nt: TGTGCCAGCAGCTTGACCGGGACAGGGGGAGCGAACACTGAAGCTTTCTTT
cdr3_aa: CASSLTGTGGANTEAFF
v_call: TRBV7-2
clone_size: -
d_call: TRBD1
j_call: TRBJ1-1

cdr3_nt: TGCGCCAGCAGCCACCTAATGACAGCCGGCTCTGGAAACACCATATATTTT
cdr3_aa: CASSHLMTAGSGNTIYF
v_call: TRBV4-1
clone_size: -
d_call: -
j_call: TRBJ1-3

cdr3_nt: TGTGCCAGCAGTCTTGGGGGCGGCTACGAGCAGTACTTC
cdr3_aa: CASSLGGGYEQYF
v_call: TRBV12-3/TRBV12-4
clone_size: -
d_call: -
j_call: TRBJ2-7

cdr3_nt: TGTGCCAGCAGCGTAGCTCTACAGACAGGGTTCGAGGAGACCCAGTACTTC
cdr3_aa: CASSVALQTGFEETQYF
v_call: TRBV9
clone_size: -
d_call: TRBD1
j_call: TRBJ2-5

cdr3_nt: TGTGCCAGCAGGCTCGGGACTCAACGGGATACGCAGTATTTT
cdr3_aa: CASRLGTQRDTQYF
v_call: TRBV6-5
clone_size: once
d_call: -
j_call: TRBJ2-3

cdr3_nt: TGCGCCAGCTATCCCGAACAGGGGAATGGCTACGAGCAGTACTTC
cdr3_aa: CASYPEQGNGYEQYF
v_call: TRBV10-2
clone_size: -
d_call: TRBD1
j_call: TRBJ2-7

cdr3_nt: TGCGCCAGCAGCCGGGGGACAGCGGCCGCTGAAGCTTTCTTT
cdr3_aa: CASSRGTAAAEAFF
v_call: TRBV4-1
clone_size: -
d_call: TRBD1
j_call: TRBJ1-1

cdr3_nt: TGTGCCAGCAGCTTAAGAGGTAACGAGCAGTACTTC
cdr3_aa: CASSLRGNEQYF
v_call: TRBV7-2
clone_size: -
d_call: -
j_call: TRBJ2-7

cdr3_nt: TGTGCCAGCAATGCGGGGCGCTATGAAAAACTGTTTTTT
cdr3_aa: CASNAGRYEKLFF
v_call: TRBV2
clone_size: -
d_call: -
j_call: TRBJ1-4

cdr3_nt: TGTGCCAGCAGCGATAGGAAGGGGTACACTGAAGCTTTCTTT
cdr3_aa: CASSDRKGYTEAFF
v_call: TRBV6-5
clone_size: -
d_call: -
j_call: TRBJ1-1

cdr3_nt: TGTGCCAGCAGCTTAGCGGCAGGGGAGACCCAGTACTTC
cdr3_aa: CASSLAAGETQYF
v_call: TRBV7-6
clone_size: -
d_call: -
j_call: TRBJ2-5

cdr3_nt: TGTGCCAGCAGCCTCTTCGGGGGGCAGGCGGGAAACATTCAGTACTTC
cdr3_aa: CASSLFGGQAGNIQYF
v_call: TRBV3-1/TRBV3-2
clone_size: few
d_call: -
j_call: TRBJ2-4

cdr3_nt: TGTGCCAGCAGCGAAGCCTTTACGCCCACCGGGGAGCTGTTTTTT
cdr3_aa: CASSEAFTPTGELFF
v_call: TRBV5-6
clone_size: -
d_call: -
j_call: TRBJ2-2

cdr3_nt: TGTGCCAGCAGCTTGGGAGACAGGGAGAGGTTCACTTTCTTT
cdr3_aa: CASSLGDRERFTFF
v_call: TRBV5-6
clone_size: -
d_call: TRBD1
j_call: TRBJ1-1